The rows below give T cell receptor beta chains drawn from one sample of a study of T cells in Graves' hyperthyroidism and ophthalmopathy. Using its own MiXCR run on the multiplex PCR reads, TCRdb lists one record per CDR3 protein. This sample has 300,000 to 400,000 distinct CDR3 sequences, with roughly 18% found just once. Sample: blood. Receptor source: a woman between 50 and 59 years old with Graves' hyperthyroidism. Both conserved end residues are part of each CDR3. D genes are given only for firm matches. Rows give clone size only sometimes, using once, few, many, or a class for an expanded clone.

j_call,v_call,d_call,clone_size,cdr3_aa,cdr3_nt
TRBJ2-3,TRBV20-1,.,.,CSAGSEGADTQYF,TGCAGTGCCGGCTCTGAGGGTGCAGATACGCAGTATTTT
TRBJ1-1,TRBV30,.,many,CAWTRGTEAFF,TGTGCCTGGACCAGGGGCACTGAAGCTTTCTTT
TRBJ2-7,TRBV11-1,TRBD2,few,CASSFKTSGSGLAYEQYF,TGTGCCAGCAGCTTCAAGACTAGCGGGAGTGGTTTAGCCTACGAGCAGTACTTC
TRBJ2-3,TRBV20-1,.,many,CSARDLVGGGGSTDTQYF,TGCAGTGCTAGAGATCTTGTAGGGGGCGGGGGGAGCACAGATACGCAGTATTTT
TRBJ2-1,TRBV6-1,TRBD2,.,CATSDRGTSGDYYNEQFF,TGTGCCACCAGTGACAGGGGGACTAGCGGGGACTACTACAATGAGCAGTTCTTC
TRBJ2-7,TRBV7-9,.,many,CASSLGYVDEQYF,TGTGCCAGCAGCTTAGGGTATGTTGACGAGCAGTACTTC
TRBJ1-2,TRBV28,.,few,CASSFSAAVGYTF,TGTGCCAGCAGTTTTTCGGCAGCGGTTGGCTACACCTTC
TRBJ1-5,TRBV12-3/TRBV12-4,.,many,CASSFVGMGDQPQHF,TGTGCCAGCAGTTTTGTTGGGATGGGGGATCAGCCCCAGCATTTT
TRBJ1-1,TRBV2,TRBD1,.,CASSVPGQILSGGTEAFF,TGTGCCAGCAGTGTTCCGGGACAGATCCTCTCCGGCGGCACTGAAGCTTTCTTT
TRBJ1-2,TRBV14,.,many,CASSQGTPYGYTF,TGTGCCAGCAGCCAAGGAACACCCTATGGCTACACCTTC
TRBJ2-3,TRBV30,TRBD1,many,CALDRARDTQYF,TGTGCCTTGGACAGGGCGAGGGATACGCAGTATTTT
TRBJ2-5,TRBV6-5,TRBD2,.,CASSYSPMEAGVRETQYF,TGTGCCAGCAGTTACTCGCCCATGGAAGCGGGAGTTAGGGAGACCCAGTACTTC
TRBJ2-3,TRBV4-1,.,few,CASSQEGGVDTQYF,TGCGCCAGCAGCCAAGAAGGCGGTGTGGATACGCAGTATTTT
TRBJ2-3,TRBV29-1,.,few,CSVEVRADTQYF,TGCAGCGTTGAAGTGCGGGCAGATACGCAGTATTTT
TRBJ2-7,TRBV11-2,TRBD2,many,CASSSWGLRDFFSYEQYF,TGTGCCAGCAGCTCGTGGGGACTACGCGACTTTTTCTCCTACGAGCAGTACTTC
TRBJ2-1,TRBV6-5,.,many,CASSYGVGGNEQFF,TGTGCCAGCAGTTATGGGGTCGGCGGGAATGAGCAGTTCTTC
TRBJ2-1,TRBV9,.,few,CASSAGRLENEQFF,TGTGCCAGCAGCGCGGGGCGTCTAGAAAATGAGCAGTTCTTC